Following are 26 T cell receptor beta chains from one sample sequenced in a study of T-cell reconstitution after alpha-beta-depleted transplantation in children. A library of TCRbeta sequences, prepared with unique molecular identifiers, was generated. MiXCR, applied by TCRdb to the PCR reads, yields one record per CDR3 protein. The sample lists 500,000 to 750,000 distinct CDR3 sequences; 10% to 15% were seen once. Specimen: PBMCs, mostly from graft donor cells, collected 360 days after TCRalphabeta/CD19-depleted stem cell transplant. The receptors stem from a male patient between 10 and 17 years old who had a stem cell transplant for acute myeloid leukemia, so the T cells may come from the graft donor.

The rearrangement uses TRBV27 and TRBJ2-1; 10 nucleotides match TRBD2. V shed 5 bases, J shed 9 bases, and the junction held 7 bases outside the gene matches. In germline, CDR1 is MNHEY, CDR2 SMNVEV (reference sequence). This CDR3 is 14 amino acids long. The CDR3: CASSQAGGPAEQFF. The CDR3 nucleotides read TGTGCCAGCAGTCAAGCGGGAGGGCCGGCTGAGCAGTTCTTC.

This clonotype was observed a handful of times. V and J are TRBV20-1 and TRBJ1-1; maybe TRBD1 (5 bases). CDR3 size: 14 residues. Trimming removed 3 bases from V and 0 bases from J, with 11 bases in between. Per germline, CDR1 DFQATT and CDR2 SNEGSKA (reference sequence). The CDR3 loop reads CSASLDSMNTEAFF. The DNA of the CDR3 is TGCAGTGCTAGCTTAGACAGCATGAACACTGAAGCTTTCTTT.

The rearrangement uses TRBV4-1 and TRBJ2-1, with TRBD2 matching 10 bases. This CDR3 comprises 16 residues. Germline V CDR1 and CDR2: MGHRA, YSYEKL. The V and J ends lost 5 bases and 7 bases, in that order; junction bases with no gene match: 11. DNA for the CDR3: TGCGCCAGCAGCTCAGGGGCTAGCGGGAGATGGAATGAGCAGTTCTTC. This gives the protein CASSSGASGRWNEQFF.

V gene TRBV6-5 combines with J gene TRBJ2-7, with D hard to call. The CDR3 has 14 amino acids. Germline V gene sequence: CDR1 MNHEY, CDR2 SVGAGI. The V gene lost 1 base and the J gene lost 3 bases, with 10 bases spanning the gap. In DNA, the CDR3 is TGTGCCAGCAGTTACTTTGCGAGCGACTACGAGCAGTACTTC. The encoded protein is CASSYFASDYEQYF.

The CDR3 sequence: CASSSDKNIQYF. In nucleotides, the CDR3 is TGTGCCAGCAGTTCGGACAAAAACATTCAGTACTTC. This chain links TRBV28 with TRBJ2-4, with D unresolved. CDR1 and CDR2 from the germline V gene are MDHEN and SYDVKM. The CDR3 runs to 12 residues. With 4 bases removed from V and 3 bases from J, the gap between germline ends came to 4 bases. The full variable domain, in which reference TRBV28 and TRBJ2-4 provide the parts outside the CDR3, is DVKVTQSSRYLVKRTGEKVFLECVQDMDHENMFWYRQDPGLGLRLIYFSYDVKMKEKGDIPEGYSVSREKKERFSLILESASTNQTSMYLCASSSDKNIQYFGAGTRLSVL.

This chain uses TRBV6-5 with TRBJ2-3; either TRBD1 or TRBD2 may supply D (5 bases each). This CDR3 region has 13 residues. The V end was cut by 0 bases, the J end by 8 bases, with 9 bases between. Germline CDR1 is MNHEY and CDR2 is SVGAGI. The CDR3 here is CASSYSRGTTQYF. DNA for the CDR3: TGTGCCAGCAGTTACTCGAGGGGTACTACGCAGTATTTT.

V is TRBV28 and J is TRBJ2-6; D perhaps matches TRBD1 (6 bases). The germline CDR1 and CDR2 sequences are MDHEN and SYDVKM. This CDR3 is built from 16 residues. V gave up 1 base and J gave up 3 bases, with 10 bases separating them. DNA for the CDR3: TGTGCCAGCAGTTTATTCAGGGGAAGTGGGGCCAACGTCCTGACTTTC. Amino acid sequence: CASSLFRGSGANVLTF.

In its sample, this clonotype was seen many times. The rearrangement joins TRBV20-1 to TRBJ2-2; TRBD2 matches at 9 bases. Germline V lookup: CDR1 DFQATT, CDR2 SNEGSKA (reference sequence). V lost 7 bases and J lost 0; bases outside the gene matches: 12. CDR3 size: 17 residues. The CDR3 here is CSVPGGGRATNTGELFF. The CDR3, as DNA: TGCAGTGTCCCGGGGGGCGGGAGGGCCACGAACACCGGGGAGCTGTTTTTT.

This clonotype came up a few times. The CDR3 region is CASSTGQGLEETQYF. In DNA, the CDR3 is TGTGCCAGCAGCACAGGACAGGGCTTGGAAGAGACCCAGTACTTC. This chain links TRBV4-2 with TRBJ2-5, with 8 bases identical to TRBD1. The J segment lost 3 bases and the V segment lost 5 bases, leaving 8 bases of the junction unmatched. CDR1 is LGHNA and CDR2 is YNFKEQ in the germline V gene. This CDR3 region has 15 residues.

The chain carries TRBV15 and TRBJ2-2, with 12 bases matching TRBD2. Unmatched junction bases numbered 11, after V lost 5 bases and J lost 7 bases. Per germline, CDR1 LNHNV and CDR2 YYDKDF (reference sequence). This CDR3 is 17 amino acids long. CDR3 coding DNA: TGTGCCACCAGCTCCCCTAGCGGGAGGGCCAAAGTCGGGGAGCTGTTTTTT. Translation gives CATSSPSGRAKVGELFF.

At least ten counts were recorded for this clonotype. This chain links TRBV6-2 or TRBV6-3 with TRBJ2-4, with unresolved D. Trimming removed 8 bases at V and 6 bases at J, with 17 bases between. Germline loops: CDR1 MNHEY, CDR2 SVGEGT. The CDR3 is 14 residues long. CDR3 sequence: CASSLQASLNIQYF. The CDR3 nucleotides are TGTGCCAGCTCCCTCCAGGCCTCTTTAAACATTCAGTACTTC.

This clonotype was seen many times. The CDR3 region has the DNA TGCAGCGGCCTCCAGGGTGAAGCTTTCTTT. Protein sequence: CSGLQGEAFF. This chain joins TRBV29-1 and TRBJ1-1; a weak D match, TRBD1 (5 bases). Trimming removed 7 bases from V and 7 bases from J, with 10 bases in between. The CDR3 loop spans 10 amino acids. Per the germline V gene, CDR1 is SQVTM and CDR2 is ANQGSEA. Filled out from reference TRBV29-1 and TRBJ1-1, the complete variable domain reads SAVISQKPSRDICQRGTSLTIQCQVDSQVTMMFWYRQQPGQSLTLIATANQGSEATYESGFVIDKFPISRPNLTFSTLTVSNMSPEDSSIYLCSGLQGEAFFGQGTRLTVV.

This clonotype occurred a few times. The rearrangement joins TRBV15 to TRBJ1-1, with TRBD1 matching 8 bases. Germline trimming cut 8 bases from V and 1 base from J; bases unmatched to any gene: 9. Germline V CDR1 and CDR2: LNHNV, YYDKDF (reference sequence). CDR3 length: 15 residues. CDR3: CATRTRTGRNTEAFF. Written as DNA, the CDR3 is TGTGCCACCCGAACCCGGACAGGGAGGAACACTGAAGCTTTCTTT. Complete variable domain (other parts from reference TRBV15 and TRBJ1-1): DAMVIQNPRYQVTQFGKPVTLSCSQTLNHNVMYWYQQKSSQAPKLLFHYYDKDFNNEADTPDNFQSRRPNTSFCFLDIRSPGLGDTAMYLCATRTRTGRNTEAFFGQGTRLTVV.

The table lists this clonotype with many counts. V and J are TRBV28 and TRBJ1-5; 7 bases match TRBD1. With V trimmed by 3 bases and J by 6 bases, 11 bases remained unmatched. Germline CDR1 is MDHEN and CDR2 is SYDVKM. CDR3 length equals 16 residues. The CDR3 sequence: CASSFPDRVNRQPQHF. CDR3 nucleotides: TGTGCCAGCAGTTTCCCAGACAGGGTTAACCGTCAGCCCCAGCATTTT.

This clonotype showed up just a few times. The chain combines TRBV20-1 with TRBJ2-6; 8 nucleotides match TRBD1. The V segment lost 3 bases and the J segment 2 bases; nucleotides outside the gene matches: 6. CDR1 and CDR2 from the germline V gene are DFQATT and SNEGSKA (reference sequence). The CDR3 length is 16 residues. DNA for the CDR3: TGCAGTGCTAGCCCAACAGGGGGGCCTGGGGCCAACGTCCTGACTTTC. Protein: CSASPTGGPGANVLTF.

CDR3 sequence (DNA): TGTGCCAGCAAAGAGACGGACAGGGACACCGGGGAGCTGTTTTTT. It yields the protein CASKETDRDTGELFF. This sequence joins TRBV2 and TRBJ2-2; 8 bases map to TRBD1. This CDR3 has 15 residues. V dropped 7 bases and J dropped 3; count of bases not matched to a gene: 7. Germline V gives CDR1 SNHLY, CDR2 FYNNEI.

CDR3 nucleotides: TGTGCCAGCAGTAGGCCCGAGCGACATTATACGCAGTATTTT. Amino acid sequence: CASSRPERHYTQYF. The V gene is TRBV28, the J gene TRBJ2-3; D is ambiguous. Trimming removed 5 bases from V and 7 bases from J, with 16 bases in between. Germline CDR1 is MDHEN and CDR2 is SYDVKM. This CDR3 comprises 14 residues.

This sequence joins TRBV28 and TRBJ1-2; weak D call: TRBD1 (5 bases). V was cut by 6 bases and J by 3 bases, with 17 bases left in between. CDR1 is MDHEN and CDR2 is SYDVKM in the germline V gene. The CDR3 loop spans 15 amino acids. The CDR3 DNA sequence: TGTGCCAGCAGGGATAGACACGGGGGGGACTATGGCTACACCTTC. Its translation is CASRDRHGGDYGYTF.

The gene calls are TRBV5-1 and TRBJ2-5; a weak D match, TRBD2 (5 bases). Germline V CDR1 and CDR2: SGHRS, YFSETQ. V was trimmed by 7 bases and J by 5 bases, leaving 12 bases between them. The CDR3 runs 12 residues. CDR3 sequence reads: CASLRRRETQYF. The CDR3, as DNA: TGCGCCAGCCTCCGGAGGCGGGAGACCCAGTACTTC. Full variable domain (rest looked up from reference TRBV5-1 and TRBJ2-5): KAGVTQTPRYLIKTRGQQVTLSCSPISGHRSVSWYQQTPGQGLQFLFEYFSETQRNKGNFPGRFSGRQFSNSRSEMNVSTLELGDSALYLCASLRRRETQYFGPGTRLLVL.

This clonotype was seen a few times. The rearrangement links TRBV18 to TRBJ2-3; D perhaps matches TRBD2 (5 bases). The CDR3 is made up of 16 amino acids. V lost 5 bases, J lost 0 bases, and 15 bases lay in between. Germline V gives CDR1 KGHSH, CDR2 LQKENI. This CDR3 reads CASSAAGMSSTDTQYF. Written as DNA, the CDR3 is TGTGCCAGCTCAGCCGCCGGGATGTCTAGCACAGATACGCAGTATTTT.

This clonotype occurred many times. J is TRBJ2-7 and V is TRBV5-6, with 10 bases that match TRBD1. The CDR3 loop spans 15 amino acids. Trimming at V came to 2 bases and at J to 2 bases, leaving 4 bases not matched to a gene. Per germline, CDR1 SGHDT and CDR2 YYEEEE. CDR3 bases: TGTGCCAGCAGCTTACCGGGACAGGGGACCTACGAGCAGTACTTC. As protein: CASSLPGQGTYEQYF.

V and J are TRBV7-8 and TRBJ2-1; D is unclear. The CDR3 is made up of 16 amino acids. In germline, CDR1 is SGHVS, CDR2 FQNEAQ. The ends were cut back, 0 bases at V and 0 bases at J, with 9 bases in the middle. For the CDR3, the DNA is TGTGCCAGCAGCTTAGCTGGCAGCAACTCCTACAATGAGCAGTTCTTC. Its translation is CASSLAGSNSYNEQFF.

This clonotype came up many times. This sequence joins TRBV27 and TRBJ2-7; 10 bases match TRBD1. Germline V gives CDR1 MNHEY, CDR2 SMNVEV (reference sequence). This CDR3 has 15 residues. The junction had 8 bases not matched to a gene; V was cut back by 3 bases and J by 6 bases. The CDR3 bases are TGTGCCAGCAGTTTTTGGGGACAGGGGAACGGCGAGCAGTACTTC. This codes for CASSFWGQGNGEQYF.

At least ten counts were recorded for this clonotype. The gene calls are TRBV29-1 and TRBJ2-3; 10 bases map to TRBD2. CDR1 SQVTM and CDR2 ANQGSEA come from the germline V gene. This CDR3 has 13 amino acids. J was trimmed by 1 base and V by 7 bases; bases with no gene match: 2. The CDR3: CSGSGRGTDTQYF. The CDR3 DNA is TGCAGCGGGAGCGGGAGGGGCACAGATACGCAGTATTTT.

This clonotype was observed at least ten times. V and J are TRBV5-6 and TRBJ2-5; possible D gene TRBD1, 6 bases. Germline loops: CDR1 SGHDT, CDR2 YYEEEE. Trimming left V 6 bases short and J 1 base short, with 10 bases between. The CDR3 runs 13 residues. DNA for the CDR3: TGTGCCAGCACCCCGGACAGCCAAGAGACCCAGTACTTC. Encoded protein: CASTPDSQETQYF.

The V and J genes are TRBV30 and TRBJ2-5; no reliable D call. Per germline, CDR1 GTSNPN and CDR2 SVGIG (reference sequence). The ends were cut back, 3 bases at V and 0 bases at J, with 8 bases in the middle. The CDR3 totals 13 residues. CDR3 loop: CAWRVSNQETQYF. Here the CDR3 DNA reads TGTGCCTGGAGGGTTTCAAACCAAGAGACCCAGTACTTC.